The 2 T cell receptor beta chains given below trace back to one sample, sequenced in a study of blood T cell repertoires in COVID-19. Clones were sequenced by immunoSEQ multiplex PCR, and TCRdb holds only the in-frame ones, with some missing. The data contain 180,000 or so clones, 65% to 90% of them seen just once; the ten biggest clones take up about 8.2%. Source material: peripheral blood. The receptors were gathered from a man aged 55 to 69 with acute or convalescent COVID-19.

In this sample, this clone turned up a few times. The V gene is TRBV25-1, the J gene TRBJ2-5, with 14 bases lining up with TRBD2. Germline CDR1 and CDR2: MGHDK and SYGVNS. Trimming removed 5 bases from V and 5 bases from J; junction bases left unmatched: 7. The CDR3 extends over 16 amino acids. The CDR3 DNA sequence: TGTGCCAGCAGTCCCGGGACTAGCGGGAGTGTGGAGACCCAGTACTTC. Its protein product is CASSPGTSGSVETQYF.

The chain recombines TRBV3-1 (or the pseudogene TRBV3-2) with TRBJ2-1, with a tentative D call TRBD2 (6 bases). Per germline, CDR1 LGHDT and CDR2 YNNKEL (reference sequence). The ends were cut back, 3 bases at V and 6 bases at J, with 15 bases in the middle. There are 15 residues in the CDR3. The CDR3 nucleotides read TGTGCCAGCAGCCATAGGGTCTCTAGCGCCAATGAGCAGTTCTTC. Amino acid sequence: CASSHRVSSANEQFF.